A single sample is the source of the 4 T cell receptor beta chains below, sequenced in a study of shared clonotypes between healthy human individuals. The repertoire was sequenced with immunoSEQ multiplex PCR; TCRdb's copy has only in-frame clones and lacks some. This sample has a few hundred thousand clones; 79% occur once, and the top ten carry about 12%. The sample comprised PBMCs. Every receptor here comes from a woman aged 40 to 50 in good health. Some clones in this sample may be carry-over from other donors' samples.

About this clone itself: This likely came from a read error, as a far larger clone is one base away. Other DNA variants within this sample encode the same CDR3. The V gene is TRBV28, the J gene TRBJ2-7; D unclear. The CDR3 has 16 residues. Per the germline V gene, CDR1 is MDHEN and CDR2 is SYDVKM. The CDR3: CASSDPGHTPFYEQYF. The DNA of the CDR3 is TGTGCTAGCAGTGACCCTGGGCACACTCCGTTTTACGAGCAGTACTTC.

The CDR3 spells CASSGASGFYNEQFF. Here the CDR3 DNA reads TGTGCCAGCAGTGGAGCTAGCGGGTTCTACAATGAGCAGTTCTTC. The rearrangement links TRBV6-1 to TRBJ2-1; 8 nucleotides match TRBD2. This CDR3 has 15 residues. With 4 bases clipped from V and 3 bases from J, the junction kept 5 bases outside the gene matches. Per germline, CDR1 MNHNS and CDR2 SASEGT.

V usage is TRBV2 and J usage is TRBJ2-7, with D possibly being TRBD2 (6 bases). Germline-derived CDR1 and CDR2 are SNHLY and FYNNEI. Trimming took off 0 bases at V and 4 bases at J, with 16 bases between the two ends. The CDR3 has 16 residues. CDR3 residues: CASSEALRDSGYEQYF. For the CDR3, the DNA is TGTGCCAGCAGTGAAGCGCTTAGGGACTCAGGGTACGAGCAGTACTTC.

As to this clone: Being one base from a much bigger clone, this may be a read error. The CDR3: CAWSWTSTAEQFF. Written as DNA, the CDR3 is TGTGCCTGGAGTTGGACTAGCACAGCTGAGCAGTTCTTC. The V and J genes are TRBV30 and TRBJ2-1; 8 bases match TRBD2. Germline assignment: CDR1 GTSNPN and CDR2 SVGIG (reference sequence). The CDR3 extends over 13 amino acids. The J segment lost 9 bases and the V segment lost 2 bases, leaving 6 bases of the junction unmatched.